Detailed here is one T cell receptor (beta chain). These data originate in a study of cytomegalovirus exposure and HLA in healthy donors. Profiling relied on immunoSEQ multiplex PCR, and the TCRdb table lists in-frame clones only, not all of them. Found here are 160,000 or so clones, approximately 90% of them singletons; the top ten hold around 3%. V lost 4 bases and J 0 bases, leaving 9 bases between the germline ends. Germline CDR1 and CDR2: PRHDT and FYEKMQ (reference sequence). The length of the CDR3 is 15 residues. The chain carries TRBV13 and TRBJ1-4; TRBD1 might be the D (5 bases). This TCR was recovered from a man between 18 and 29 years old in good health and CMV-seronegative. The sequencing input was PBMCs. CDR3 nucleotides: TGTGCCAGCAGCTCACAGGCAGCAACTAATGAAAAACTGTTTTTT. It translates to CASSSQAATNEKLFF.